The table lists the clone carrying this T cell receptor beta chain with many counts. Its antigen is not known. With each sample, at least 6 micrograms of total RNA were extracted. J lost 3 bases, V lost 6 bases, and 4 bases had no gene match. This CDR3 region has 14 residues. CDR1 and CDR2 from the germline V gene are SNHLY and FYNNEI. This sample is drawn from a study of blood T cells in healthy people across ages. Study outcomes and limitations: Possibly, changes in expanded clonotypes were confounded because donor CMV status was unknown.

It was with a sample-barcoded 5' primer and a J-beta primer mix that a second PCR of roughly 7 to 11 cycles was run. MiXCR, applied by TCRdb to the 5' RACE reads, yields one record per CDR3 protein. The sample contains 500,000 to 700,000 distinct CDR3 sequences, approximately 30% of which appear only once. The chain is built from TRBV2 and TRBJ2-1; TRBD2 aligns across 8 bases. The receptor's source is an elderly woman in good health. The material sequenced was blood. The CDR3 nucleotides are TGTGCCAGCAGCGGGGGGGCTTTCTACAATGAGCAGTTCTTC. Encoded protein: CASSGGAFYNEQFF.